The sequence of this T cell receptor (beta chain) was determined in a study of regulatory T cells in long-lasting Graves disease. This clonotype was seen ten or more times. The time point is: newly diagnosed GD, antithyroid drugs for less than 3 months. PBMC-derived RNA was used for the TCR library. Collection of peripheral blood (roughly 9 milliliters) was done using EDTA tubes. Building of the TCR beta libraries involved iRepertoire HTBI primers and Arm-PCR of CDR3 regions. One entry per CDR3 protein results from TCRdb running MiXCR on the multiplex PCR reads. Of 360,000 or so distinct CDR3 sequences detected, around 11% appear once; the ten largest clones hold 18%. CDR1 and CDR2 from the germline V gene are DFQATT and SNEGSKA (reference sequence). The CDR3 runs 15 residues. V was pared by 3 bases and J by 6 bases, with 10 bases of the junction left unmatched. The same data also contributed to another study, on T cells in Graves' hyperthyroidism and ophthalmopathy. As that study records: No ophthalmopathy progression within 18 months constituted stable Graves' hyperthyroidism.

The TCR sequence derives from a woman aged 18-35 years with Graves disease. Sample: peripheral blood mononuclear cells (PBMCs), taken at new diagnosis, from a patient treated with antithyroid drugs. This chain joins TRBV20-1 and TRBJ2-1; TRBD2 agrees at 8 bases. CDR3 loop: CSARPGLAGRNEQFF. CDR3 sequence (DNA): TGCAGTGCTAGGCCGGGGCTAGCGGGCCGCAATGAGCAGTTCTTC.